Each of the 5 T cell receptor beta chains below was sequenced from the same sample in a study of OX40 agonist ivuxolimab in advanced cancers. TCRdb's table, derived via immunoSEQ multiplex PCR, lists solely in-frame clones and lacks some. The sample lists roughly 92,000 clones, under 95% occurring once. The sample consisted of CD4+ or CD8+ T cells sorted from blood, taken in a trial of the OX40 agonist ivuxolimab. The receptors stem from an adult with an advanced solid tumor such as melanoma, head and neck, liver or kidney cancer.

The chain employs TRBV2 and TRBJ2-5; perhaps D is TRBD1 or TRBD2 (5 bases each). The V end lost 4 bases, the J end lost 5 bases, and 11 bases lay between the germline ends. Germline lookup yields CDR1 SNHLY and CDR2 FYNNEI. CDR3 size: 13 residues. This CDR3 is CASSGEWGETQYF. The CDR3 nucleotides are TGTGCCAGCAGTGGAGAGTGGGGGGAGACCCAGTACTTC. The complete variable domain, with remaining parts taken from reference TRBV2 and TRBJ2-5, reads EPEVTQTPSHQVTQMGQEVILRCVPISNHLYFYWYRQILGQKVEFLVSFYNNEISEKSEIFDDQFSVERPDGSNFTLKIRSTKLEDSAMYFCASSGEWGETQYFGPGTRLLVL.

The V and J genes are TRBV19 and TRBJ2-1, with D perhaps being TRBD1 or TRBD2 (5 bases each). The CDR3 runs 13 residues. V shed 7 bases and J shed 2 bases, with 9 bases lying between them. CDR1 is LNHDA, CDR2 SQIVND, per germline (reference sequence). In DNA form, the CDR3 reads TGTGCCAGTAAACCGGGACCCTACAATGAGCAGTTCTTC. Residues: CASKPGPYNEQFF.

The chain couples TRBV19 to TRBJ2-1, with 9 bases identical to TRBD2. Germline-derived CDR1 and CDR2 are LNHDA and SQIVND (reference sequence). This CDR3 spans 16 amino acids. V gave up 1 base and J gave up 7 bases; unmatched junction bases: 8. The CDR3 nucleotides are TGTGCCAGTAGTATAGGGTGGCTAGCGGGGACTAATGAGCAGTTCTTC. Amino acid sequence: CASSIGWLAGTNEQFF.

V and J are TRBV7-9 and TRBJ2-7, with 8 positions matching TRBD2. From germline, CDR1 is SEHNR and CDR2 FQNEAQ (reference sequence). CDR3 length: 16 amino acids. The V and J ends lost 5 bases and 2 bases, in that order; junction bases with no gene match: 11. The CDR3 reads CASSRNSGAFPYEQYF. CDR3 DNA sequence: TGTGCCAGCAGCCGAAATAGCGGGGCCTTCCCCTACGAGCAGTACTTC.

The CDR3 region is CASSYFGQGVTEAFF. The CDR3 region has the DNA TGTGCCAGCAGTTACTTCGGACAGGGAGTCACTGAAGCTTTCTTT. The chain joins TRBV6-5 to TRBJ1-1; 8 positions agree with TRBD1. Germline loops: CDR1 MNHEY, CDR2 SVGAGI. J gave up 4 bases and V 1 base, and 5 bases lay outside the gene matches. The CDR3 has 15 residues.